This TCR beta chain is from a study of CD8 T cells in ankylosing spondylitis. Preparation of TCR beta libraries was done by quantitative 5'-RACE with molecular barcodes. TCRdb itself ran the 5' RACE reads through MiXCR, one entry per CDR3 protein. The sample carries hundreds of thousands of distinct CDR3 sequences, around 20% recorded once. Findings of the study overall: With a CD8+ phenotype, disease-linked clones were relatively rare in peripheral blood. Characteristic of ankylosing spondylitis blood, it appeared, was a TCR beta motif comprising 7 to 9 highly homologous variants. Matched ankylosing spondylitis synovial fluid reportedly showed significant enrichment of disease-linked clones.

With respect to this clonotype: Its antigen is unknown.

This receptor was identified in a male donor with ankylosing spondylitis or in good health (not recorded which). Source material: blood, either unsorted or a sorted T cell fraction (not recorded which).

CDR3: CASSMGQAYEQYF. The CDR3 DNA is TGTGCCAGCAGCATGGGACAAGCTTACGAGCAGTACTTC. The chain has TRBV11-2 and TRBJ2-7; tentative D call: TRBD1 (6 bases). The CDR3 has 13 amino acids. The V end was cut by 5 bases, the J end by 4 bases, with 12 bases between. From germline, CDR1 is SGHAT and CDR2 FQNNGV.